The T cell receptor beta chain described here comes from a study of blood T cell repertoires in COVID-19. Per the original methods: Estimation of nucleated cell counts relied on the amplification of reference gene primers. This table comes from immunoSEQ multiplex PCR, and its TCRdb copy is limited to in-frame clones, with some not included. V, J and clone size reflect that table, while D and trimming were determined from the DNA. The data hold about 240,000 clones, with 65% to 90% observed a single time. Trimming shortened V by 6 bases and J by 7 bases, and 15 bases separated the two germline ends. The CDR3 runs to 14 residues. In germline, CDR1 is MNHEY, CDR2 SMNVEV (reference sequence). Seattle cases were enrolled at active infection and followed longitudinally.

The TCR was taken from a man in his fifties or sixties with COVID-19, enrolled during active disease. J is TRBJ1-4 and V is TRBV27; D might be TRBD1 (5 bases). Sequenced sample: peripheral blood. The CDR3, as DNA: TGTGCCAGCAGACGTTCAGGGAAGAGTGAAAAACTGTTTTTT. Its translation is CASRRSGKSEKLFF. The full variable domain, with the rest looked up from reference TRBV27 and TRBJ1-4, is EAQVTQNPRYLITVTGKKLTVTCSQNMNHEYMSWYRQDPGLGLRQIYYSMNVEVTDKGDVPEGYKVSRKEKRNFPLILESPSPNQTSLYFCASRRSGKSEKLFFGSGTQLSVL.